This T cell receptor beta chain stems from a study of tumor-infiltrating lymphocytes in primary liver carcinoma. They got blood RNA out of unsorted whole blood and also pulled out germline DNA. Notes on the study in general: Whereas tumor region pairs overlapped more, tumor-adjacent and tumor-blood pairs overlapped less. The 250 largest clones made up significantly more of tumor than blood repertoires (p = 0.039).

Total RNA (roughly 530 ng) served as template for TCR beta cDNA synthesis primed by a constant-region primer. Amplification in three nested multiplex PCR rounds with slightly modified ARM-PCR gave rise to TCR beta libraries. The first two PCR rounds, around 11 cycles each, used TRBV1-TRBV30 forward primers and a C-beta reverse primer. TCRdb fed the multiplex PCR reads into MiXCR, producing one record per CDR3 protein. The sample includes roughly 330,000 distinct CDR3 sequences, 65% of them seen just once. The V gene's germline CDR1 is SGHAT and CDR2 FQNNGV. V was cut by 1 base and J by 16 bases, with 11 bases left in between. The CDR3 is 11 amino acids. This clonotype was recorded only once. Its specificity is unknown.

The sequence derives from a man aged 40-50 years with primary liver carcinoma and hepatitis B virus infection. The genes are TRBV11-2 and TRBJ2-1; possible D gene TRBD2, 6 bases. Sequenced sample: peripheral blood. In DNA form, the CDR3 reads TGTGCCAGCAGCTTAGTACGGGAGCGTTTCTTC. Its translation: CASSLVRERFF.